This is a list of T cell receptor beta chains from one sample in a study of shared clonotypes between healthy human individuals. Only in-frame clones appear in the TCRdb table, and some are missing; sequencing was by immunoSEQ multiplex PCR. This sample yields around 2,000,000 clones, of which around 95% are seen a single time; around 0.13% belongs to the top ten. Material: naive CD4+ T cells sorted from blood. These receptors were taken from a man in his late teens or twenties in good health. The conserved cysteine and the conserved F or W are not part of the CDR3 here.

v_call,cdr3_aa
TRBV29-1,SVETAGGPTDTQY
TRBV7-2,ASSAGPERGEKLF
TRBV10-3,AISHSGEGNQPQH
TRBV5-4,ASNPAGTGPSNYGYT
TRBV2,ASTVRTNTEAF
TRBV7-2,ATKPGGSQETQY
TRBV5-1,ASSLAGLNEQF
TRBV6-1,ASRLQRGVPYEQY
TRBV6-5,ASRDRGEKLF
TRBV15,ATSRDTNYGYT
TRBV28,ASSLEFGTQY
TRBV5-1,ASSLNGPPPPIYT
TRBV19,ASSSSARPISGNTIY
TRBV5-1,ASSSPTVYEQY
TRBV7-7,ASSSGPGQGSDTQY